One sample yielded the 17 T cell receptor beta chains listed below, sequenced in a study of blood T cell repertoires in COVID-19. The method was immunoSEQ multiplex PCR; TCRdb's version includes in-frame clones alone and lacks a portion of them. The sample yields around 200,000 clones, 81% seen once. The material sequenced was PBMCs or T cells enriched from blood (not recorded which). The receptors were sampled from a man aged 35-49 years who had recovered from COVID-19.

V usage is TRBV30 and J usage is TRBJ1-4; 8 nucleotides align to TRBD1. CDR1 and CDR2 from the germline V gene are GTSNPN and SVGIG (reference sequence). J gave up 5 bases and V 4 bases, and 9 bases lay outside the gene matches. This CDR3 has 15 amino acids. CDR3 residues: CAWKTGQGGNEKLFF. The CDR3 region has the DNA TGTGCCTGGAAAACCGGACAGGGCGGGAATGAAAAACTGTTTTTT.

The chain combines TRBV7-9 with TRBJ1-5; D uncertain. Germline values: CDR1 SEHNR, CDR2 FQNEAQ (reference sequence). The CDR3 has 13 amino acids. The germline V and J ends were trimmed by 0 bases and 4 bases, with 4 bases remaining between them. CDR3 DNA sequence: TGTGCCAGCAGCTTAGCTCGGAATCAGCCCCAGCATTTT. Amino acids: CASSLARNQPQHF. The full variable domain, in which reference TRBV7-9 and TRBJ1-5 provide the parts outside the CDR3, is DTGVSQNPRHKITKRGQNVTFRCDPISEHNRLYWYRQTLGQGPEFLTYFQNEAQLEKSRLLSDRFSAERPKGSFSTLEIQRTEQGDSAMYLCASSLARNQPQHFGDGTRLSIL.

This clone was found once. The rearrangement uses TRBV18 and TRBJ1-5, with D hard to call. V shed 2 bases and J shed 9 bases, with 8 bases lying between them. Germline CDR1 is KGHSH and CDR2 is LQKENI. This CDR3 region has 12 residues. CDR3 DNA: TGTGCCAGCTCACCAGAGGGCAGGCCCCAGCATTTT. Translation: CASSPEGRPQHF.

The chain links TRBV4-2 to TRBJ1-6; the D gene is possibly TRBD1 (5 bases). Germline CDR1 LGHNA, CDR2 YNFKEQ. Between the trimmed V and J ends, which lost 0 bases and 1 base, there was a span of 7 bases. CDR3 length: 16 residues. DNA for the CDR3: TGTGCCAGCAGCCAAGACAGGGAATCCTATAATTCACCCCTCCACTTT. It encodes CASSQDRESYNSPLHF.

This chain joins TRBV6-5 and TRBJ2-1, with 9 bases identical to TRBD1. Germline assignment: CDR1 MNHEY and CDR2 SVGAGI. There are 14 residues in the CDR3. Trimming took 6 bases from V and 8 from J; bases not matched to a gene: 8. The CDR3 DNA reads TGTGCCAGCAGGCCGGGACAGGGTATCGATGAGCAGTTCTTC. It yields the protein CASRPGQGIDEQFF.

The rearrangement links TRBV18 to TRBJ2-7, with D possibly being TRBD1 (5 bases). Per the germline V gene, CDR1 is KGHSH and CDR2 is LQKENI. This CDR3 spans 16 amino acids. V shed 6 bases and J shed 0 bases, with 18 bases lying between them. CDR3 sequence reads: CASSRPNPGNSYEQYF. CDR3 DNA: TGTGCCAGCTCCCGACCGAACCCAGGGAACTCCTACGAGCAGTACTTC.

The V gene is TRBV28, the J gene TRBJ1-4; 9 bases map to TRBD1. The CDR3 length is 14 residues. Germline CDR1 reads MDHEN; CDR2 reads SYDVKM. V lost 8 bases, J lost 8 bases, and 9 bases stayed unmatched. The CDR3 loop is CASHIQGAGEKLFF. Here the CDR3 DNA reads TGTGCCAGCCACATACAGGGGGCTGGCGAAAAACTGTTTTTT.

The sample holds a few counts of this clone. This rearrangement joins TRBV6-4 to TRBJ2-3, with D unclear. Germline CDR1 is MRHNA and CDR2 is SNTAGT. The V gene lost 3 bases and the J gene lost 2 bases, with 6 bases spanning the gap. CDR3 length: 13 residues. CDR3 sequence reads: CASSEQNTDTQYF. The CDR3 nucleotides read TGTGCCAGCAGTGAACAGAACACAGATACGCAGTATTTT.

This clone was observed a few times. This chain connects TRBV6-5 to TRBJ2-7; no firm D call. This CDR3 contains 13 residues. Germline V lookup: CDR1 MNHEY, CDR2 SVGAGI. Trimming took off 6 bases at V and 6 bases at J, with 15 bases between the two ends. The CDR3 loop reads CASSSFQVGEQYF. The CDR3 region has the DNA TGTGCCAGCAGCTCCTTCCAGGTGGGCGAGCAGTACTTC.

The V call is TRBV4-2, the J call TRBJ2-1; the match to TRBD2 covers 9 bases. CDR1 is LGHNA and CDR2 is YNFKEQ in the germline V gene. V dropped 1 base and J dropped 5; count of bases not matched to a gene: 0. The CDR3 length is 14 residues. CDR3 in amino acids: CASSQASGNNEQFF. In nucleotides, the CDR3 is TGTGCCAGCAGCCAAGCTAGCGGGAACAATGAGCAGTTCTTC.

This clone occurred once. This chain links TRBV7-2 with TRBJ1-2; 8 bases map to TRBD1. CDR3 length: 17 residues. The trim removed 2 bases at V and 4 bases at J, leaving 12 bases unmatched. Germline loops: CDR1 SGHTA, CDR2 FQGNSA. CDR3 DNA: TGTGCCAGCAGCTTACGCGGACAGGGCAACGGCGGCTATGGCTACACCTTC. Protein: CASSLRGQGNGGYGYTF.

This sequence joins TRBV5-5 and TRBJ2-7; the D gene could be TRBD1 or TRBD2 (5 bases each). Germline V gene sequence: CDR1 SGHKS, CDR2 YYEKEE (reference sequence). The V end was cut by 4 bases, the J end by 3 bases, with 14 bases between. The CDR3 spans 14 residues. In nucleotides, the CDR3 is TGTGCCAGCAGCCTGGAGGACAAATTCTACGAGCAGTACTTC. This codes for CASSLEDKFYEQYF.

The CDR3 loop is CASTLPQFSGANVLTF. The CDR3 DNA follows: TGCGCCAGCACCCTTCCTCAGTTCTCTGGGGCCAACGTCCTGACTTTC. The rearrangement joins TRBV5-1 to TRBJ2-6, with D uncertain. Germline V gene lookup returns CDR1 SGHRS and CDR2 YFSETQ. The CDR3 is 16 residues long. V shed 6 bases and J shed 0 bases, with 13 bases lying between them.

This chain uses TRBV11-2 with TRBJ1-5; D is unresolved. The germline V and J ends were trimmed by 1 base and 2 bases, with 9 bases remaining between them. The CDR3 consists of 15 residues. Germline assignment: CDR1 SGHAT and CDR2 FQNNGV. CDR3 residues: CASSLAPGGNQPQHF. CDR3 bases: TGTGCCAGCAGCTTAGCCCCCGGGGGCAATCAGCCCCAGCATTTT.

The count of this clone is one. The chain has TRBV19 and TRBJ1-5, with unresolved D. CDR1 and CDR2 (germline): LNHDA, SQIVND (reference sequence). V was clipped by 9 bases and J by 7 bases, with 16 bases between them. This CDR3 spans 13 amino acids. Here the CDR3 DNA reads TGTGCCAGCACCGGGAGGATGAGGCAGCCCCAGCATTTT. It codes for CASTGRMRQPQHF.

This clone has a single count. The chain uses TRBV5-6 and TRBJ2-2, with D possibly being TRBD2 (7 bases). This CDR3 spans 13 amino acids. V was cut by 9 bases and J by 6 bases, with 15 bases left in between. The germline CDR1 and CDR2 sequences are SGHDT and YYEEEE. The chain's CDR3 is CAIGGPGPGELFF. The CDR3 DNA reads TGTGCCATCGGGGGGCCCGGTCCCGGGGAGCTGTTTTTT.

Regarding this clone: The sample has other DNA sequences that encode this CDR3 too. The rearrangement links TRBV11-2 to TRBJ1-5; a weak D match, TRBD1 (5 bases). Germline assignment: CDR1 SGHAT and CDR2 FQNNGV. V dropped 2 bases and J dropped 4 bases, with 6 bases sitting between them. This CDR3 is built from 13 residues. The CDR3 sequence is CASSLNRNQPQHF. CDR3 bases: TGTGCCAGCAGCTTAAACAGGAATCAGCCCCAGCATTTT.